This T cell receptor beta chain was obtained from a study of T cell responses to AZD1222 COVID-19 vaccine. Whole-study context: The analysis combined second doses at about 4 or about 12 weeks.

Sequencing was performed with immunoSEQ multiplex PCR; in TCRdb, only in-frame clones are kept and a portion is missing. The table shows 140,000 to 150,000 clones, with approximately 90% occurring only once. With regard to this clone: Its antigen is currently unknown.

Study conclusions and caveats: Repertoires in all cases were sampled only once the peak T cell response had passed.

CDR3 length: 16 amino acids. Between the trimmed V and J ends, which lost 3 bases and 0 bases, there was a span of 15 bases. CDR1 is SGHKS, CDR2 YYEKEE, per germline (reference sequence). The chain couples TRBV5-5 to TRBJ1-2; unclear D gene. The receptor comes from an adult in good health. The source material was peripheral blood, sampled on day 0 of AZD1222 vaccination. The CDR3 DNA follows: TGTGCCAGCAGCTACCAAATCGGACTAGCTAACTATGGCTACACCTTC. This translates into CASSYQIGLANYGYTF.